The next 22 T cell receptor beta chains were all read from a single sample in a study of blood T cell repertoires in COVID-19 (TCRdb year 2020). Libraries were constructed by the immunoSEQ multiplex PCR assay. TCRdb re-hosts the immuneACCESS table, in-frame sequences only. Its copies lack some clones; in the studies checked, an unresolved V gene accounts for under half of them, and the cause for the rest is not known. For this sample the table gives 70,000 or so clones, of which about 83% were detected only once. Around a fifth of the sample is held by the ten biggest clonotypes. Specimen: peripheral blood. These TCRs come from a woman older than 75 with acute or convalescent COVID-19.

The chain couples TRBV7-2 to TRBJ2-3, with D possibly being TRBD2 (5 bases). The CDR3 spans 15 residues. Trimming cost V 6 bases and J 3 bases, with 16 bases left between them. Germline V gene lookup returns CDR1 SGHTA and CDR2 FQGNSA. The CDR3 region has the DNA TGTGCCAGCAGTCCGGACTCTCTTGGGACAGATACGCAGTATTTT. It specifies CASSPDSLGTDTQYF. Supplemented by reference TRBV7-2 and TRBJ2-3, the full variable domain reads GAGVSQSPSNKVTEKGKDVELRCDPISGHTALYWYRQSLGQGLEFLIYFQGNSAPDKSGLPSDRFSAERTGGSVSTLTIQRTQQEDSAVYLCASSPDSLGTDTQYFGPGTRLTVL.

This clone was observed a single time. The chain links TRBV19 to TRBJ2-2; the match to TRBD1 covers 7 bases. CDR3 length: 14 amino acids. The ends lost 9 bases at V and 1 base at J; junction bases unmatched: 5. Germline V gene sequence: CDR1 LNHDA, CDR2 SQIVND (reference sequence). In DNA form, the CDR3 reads TGTGCCAGACAGGGGCCTATGAACACCGGGGAGCTGTTTTTT. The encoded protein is CARQGPMNTGELFF. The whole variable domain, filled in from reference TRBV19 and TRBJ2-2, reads DGGITQSPKYLFRKEGQNVTLSCEQNLNHDAMYWYRQDPGQGLRLIYYSQIVNDFQKGDIAEGYSVSREKKESFPLTVTSAQKNPTAFYLCARQGPMNTGELFFGEGSRLTVL.

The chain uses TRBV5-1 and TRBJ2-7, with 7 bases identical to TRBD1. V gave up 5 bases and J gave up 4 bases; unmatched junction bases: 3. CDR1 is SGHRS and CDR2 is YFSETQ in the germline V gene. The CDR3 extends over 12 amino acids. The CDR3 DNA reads TGCGCCAGCAGAGGGGGACAGTACGAGCAGTACTTC. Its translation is CASRGGQYEQYF.

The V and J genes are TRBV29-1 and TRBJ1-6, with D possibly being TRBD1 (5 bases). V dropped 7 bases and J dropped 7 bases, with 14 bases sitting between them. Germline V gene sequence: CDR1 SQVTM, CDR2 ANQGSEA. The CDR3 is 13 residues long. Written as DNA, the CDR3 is TGCAGCGCCTCGGGGGGTTCGAATTCACCCCTCCACTTT. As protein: CSASGGSNSPLHF.

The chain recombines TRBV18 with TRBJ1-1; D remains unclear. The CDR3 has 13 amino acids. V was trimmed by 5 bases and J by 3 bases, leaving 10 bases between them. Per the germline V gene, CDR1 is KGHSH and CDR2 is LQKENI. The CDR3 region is CASSGKEDTEAFF. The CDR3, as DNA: TGTGCCAGCTCAGGGAAGGAGGACACTGAAGCTTTCTTT.

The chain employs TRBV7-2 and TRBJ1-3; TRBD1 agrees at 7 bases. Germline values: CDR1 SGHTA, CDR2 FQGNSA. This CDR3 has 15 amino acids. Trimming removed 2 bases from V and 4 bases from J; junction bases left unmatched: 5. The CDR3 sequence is CASSLQTGTGNTIYF. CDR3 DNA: TGTGCCAGCAGCTTACAGACAGGGACAGGAAACACCATATATTTT.

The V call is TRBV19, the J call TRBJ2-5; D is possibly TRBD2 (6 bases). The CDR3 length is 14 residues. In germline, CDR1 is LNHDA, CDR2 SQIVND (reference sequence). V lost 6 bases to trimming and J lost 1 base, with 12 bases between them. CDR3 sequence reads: CASREGTAQETQYF. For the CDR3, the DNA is TGTGCCAGTAGGGAGGGGACGGCCCAAGAGACCCAGTACTTC.

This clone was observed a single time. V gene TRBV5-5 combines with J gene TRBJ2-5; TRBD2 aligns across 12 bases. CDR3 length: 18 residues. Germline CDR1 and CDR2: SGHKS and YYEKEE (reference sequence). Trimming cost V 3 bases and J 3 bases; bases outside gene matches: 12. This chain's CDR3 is CASSYPTRTSGNEETQYF. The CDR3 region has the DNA TGTGCCAGCAGCTACCCGACCAGGACTAGCGGGAATGAAGAGACCCAGTACTTC.

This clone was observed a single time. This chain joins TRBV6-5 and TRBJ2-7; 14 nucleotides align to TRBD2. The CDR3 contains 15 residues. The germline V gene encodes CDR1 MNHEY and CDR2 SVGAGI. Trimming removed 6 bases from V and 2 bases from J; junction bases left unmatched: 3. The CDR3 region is CASSLTSGGAYEQYF. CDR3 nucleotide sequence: TGTGCCAGCAGCTTGACTAGCGGGGGGGCCTACGAGCAGTACTTC.

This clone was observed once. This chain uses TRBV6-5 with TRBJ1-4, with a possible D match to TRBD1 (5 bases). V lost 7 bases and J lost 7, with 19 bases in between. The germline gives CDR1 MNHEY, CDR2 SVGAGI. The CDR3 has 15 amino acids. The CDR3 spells CASKPGGVNTEKLFF. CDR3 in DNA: TGTGCCAGCAAGCCGGGGGGGGTTAACACTGAAAAACTGTTTTTT.

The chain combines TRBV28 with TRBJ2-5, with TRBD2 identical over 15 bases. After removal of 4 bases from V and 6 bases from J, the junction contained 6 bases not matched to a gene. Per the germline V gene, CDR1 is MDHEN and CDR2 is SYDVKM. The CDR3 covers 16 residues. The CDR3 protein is CASSSGLAGGLKTQYF. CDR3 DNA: TGTGCCAGCAGTTCCGGACTAGCGGGGGGGCTGAAGACCCAGTACTTC.

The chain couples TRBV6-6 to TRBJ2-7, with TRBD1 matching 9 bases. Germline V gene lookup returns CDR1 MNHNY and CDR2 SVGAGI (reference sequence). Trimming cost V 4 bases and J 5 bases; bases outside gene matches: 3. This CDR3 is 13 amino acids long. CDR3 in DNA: TGTGCCAGCAGTTCCTGGACAGGGGACGAGCAGTACTTC. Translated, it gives CASSSWTGDEQYF.

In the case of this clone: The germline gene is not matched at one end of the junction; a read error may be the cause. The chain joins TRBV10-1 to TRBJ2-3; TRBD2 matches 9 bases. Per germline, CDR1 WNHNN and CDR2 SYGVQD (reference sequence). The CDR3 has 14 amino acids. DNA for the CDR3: TGCGCCACCAGTGCCCAGCGGGGGGAGGATACGCAGTATTTT. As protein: CATSAQRGEDTQYF.

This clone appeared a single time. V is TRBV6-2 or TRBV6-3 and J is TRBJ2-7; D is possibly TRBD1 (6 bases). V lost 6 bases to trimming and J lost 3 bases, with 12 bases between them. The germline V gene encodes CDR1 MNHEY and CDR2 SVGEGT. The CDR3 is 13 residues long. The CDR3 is CASSRGTLYEQYF. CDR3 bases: TGTGCCAGCAGCAGGGGAACCCTCTACGAGCAGTACTTC.

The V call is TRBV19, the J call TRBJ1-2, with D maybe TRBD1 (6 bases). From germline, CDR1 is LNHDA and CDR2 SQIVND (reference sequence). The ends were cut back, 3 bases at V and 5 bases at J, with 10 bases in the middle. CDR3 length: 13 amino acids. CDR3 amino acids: CASSIETGYGYTF. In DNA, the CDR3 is TGTGCCAGTAGTATTGAGACAGGATATGGCTACACCTTC.

CDR3 loop: CSVTANYGYTF. In nucleotides, the CDR3 is TGCAGCGTTACGGCTAACTATGGCTACACCTTC. The chain carries TRBV29-1 and TRBJ1-2; no definite D call. Trimming left V 5 bases short and J 0 bases short, with 4 bases between. CDR3 length: 11 amino acids. Germline V gives CDR1 SQVTM, CDR2 ANQGSEA.

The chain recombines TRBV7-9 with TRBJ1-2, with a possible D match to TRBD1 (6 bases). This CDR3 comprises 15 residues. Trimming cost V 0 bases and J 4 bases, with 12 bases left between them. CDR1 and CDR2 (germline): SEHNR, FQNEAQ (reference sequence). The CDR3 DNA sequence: TGTGCCAGCAGCTTAGCGGGGGGGCAGCCCTATGGCTACACCTTC. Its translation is CASSLAGGQPYGYTF.

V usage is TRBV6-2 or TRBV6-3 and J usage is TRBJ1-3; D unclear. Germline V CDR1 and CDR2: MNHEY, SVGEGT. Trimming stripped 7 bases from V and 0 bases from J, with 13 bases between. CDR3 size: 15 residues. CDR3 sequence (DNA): TGTGCCAGCATCCCGGACGGGAGCTCTGGAAACACCATATATTTT. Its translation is CASIPDGSSGNTIYF.

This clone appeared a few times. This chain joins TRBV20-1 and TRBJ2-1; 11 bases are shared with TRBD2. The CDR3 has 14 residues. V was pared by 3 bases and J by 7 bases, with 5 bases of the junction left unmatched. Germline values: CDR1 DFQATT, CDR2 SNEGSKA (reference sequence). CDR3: CSASRSSGRNEQFF. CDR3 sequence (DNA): TGCAGTGCTAGTAGGTCTAGCGGGAGGAATGAGCAGTTCTTC.

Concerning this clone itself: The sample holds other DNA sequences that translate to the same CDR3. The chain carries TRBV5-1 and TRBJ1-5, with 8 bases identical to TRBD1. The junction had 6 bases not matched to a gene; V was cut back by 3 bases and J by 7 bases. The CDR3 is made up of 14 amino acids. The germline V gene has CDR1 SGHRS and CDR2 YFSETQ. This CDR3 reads CASSSGQGGQPQHF. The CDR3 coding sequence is TGCGCCAGCAGCTCTGGACAGGGCGGACAGCCCCAGCATTTT. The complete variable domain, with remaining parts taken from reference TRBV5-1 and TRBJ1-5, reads KAGVTQTPRYLIKTRGQQVTLSCSPISGHRSVSWYQQTPGQGLQFLFEYFSETQRNKGNFPGRFSGRQFSNSRSEMNVSTLELGDSALYLCASSSGQGGQPQHFGDGTRLSIL.

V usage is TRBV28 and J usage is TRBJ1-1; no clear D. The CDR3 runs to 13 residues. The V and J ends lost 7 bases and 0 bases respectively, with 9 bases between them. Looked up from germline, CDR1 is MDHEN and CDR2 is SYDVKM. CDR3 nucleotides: TGTGCCAGCACTTCAAACATGAACACTGAAGCTTTCTTT. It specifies CASTSNMNTEAFF.

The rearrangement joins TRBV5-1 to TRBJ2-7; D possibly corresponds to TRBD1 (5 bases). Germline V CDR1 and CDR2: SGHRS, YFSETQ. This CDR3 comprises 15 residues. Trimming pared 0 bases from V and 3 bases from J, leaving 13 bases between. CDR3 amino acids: CASSLGQTALYEQYF. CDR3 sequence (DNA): TGCGCCAGCAGCTTGGGACAGACCGCGCTCTACGAGCAGTACTTC.